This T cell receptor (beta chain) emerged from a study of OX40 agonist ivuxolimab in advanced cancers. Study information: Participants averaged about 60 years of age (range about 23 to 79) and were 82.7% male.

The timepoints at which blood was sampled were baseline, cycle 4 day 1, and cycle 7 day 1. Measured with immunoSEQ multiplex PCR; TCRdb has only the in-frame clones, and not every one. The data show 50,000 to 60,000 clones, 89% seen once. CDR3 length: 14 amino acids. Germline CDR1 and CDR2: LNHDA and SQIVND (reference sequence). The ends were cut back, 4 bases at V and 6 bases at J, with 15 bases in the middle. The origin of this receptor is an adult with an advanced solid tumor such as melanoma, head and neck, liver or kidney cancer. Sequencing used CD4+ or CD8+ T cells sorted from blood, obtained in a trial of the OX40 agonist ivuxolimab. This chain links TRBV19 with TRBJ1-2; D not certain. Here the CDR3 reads CASSTPWEPNGYTF. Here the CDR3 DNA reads TGTGCCAGTAGTACTCCGTGGGAGCCCAATGGCTACACCTTC.